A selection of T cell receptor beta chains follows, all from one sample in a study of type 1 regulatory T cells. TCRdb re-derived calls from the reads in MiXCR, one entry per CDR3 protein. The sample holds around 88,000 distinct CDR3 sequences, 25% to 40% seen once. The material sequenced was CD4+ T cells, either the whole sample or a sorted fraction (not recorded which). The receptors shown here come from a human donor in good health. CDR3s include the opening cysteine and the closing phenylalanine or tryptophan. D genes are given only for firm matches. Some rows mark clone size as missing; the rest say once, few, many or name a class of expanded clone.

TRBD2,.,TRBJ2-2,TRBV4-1,TGCGCCAGCAGCCAAAGGACTAGCGGGAGACTTAACACCGGGGAGCTGTTTTTT,CASSQRTSGRLNTGELFF
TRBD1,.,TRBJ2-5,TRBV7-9,TGTGCCAGCAGCGACAGGGTCGCGGACGAGACCCAGTACTTC,CASSDRVADETQYF
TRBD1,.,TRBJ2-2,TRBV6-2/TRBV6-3,TGTGCCAGCAGGGATCGGACAGGGTACACCGGGGAGCTGTTTTTT,CASRDRTGYTGELFF
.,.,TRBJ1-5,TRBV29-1,TGCAGCGTCCAATTTGGGGATCAGCCCCAGCATTTT,CSVQFGDQPQHF
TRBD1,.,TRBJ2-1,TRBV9,TGTGCCAGCAGCCCCTCCACCGGACAGGGCGATGAGCAGTTCTTC,CASSPSTGQGDEQFF
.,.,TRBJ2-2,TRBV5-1,TGCGCCAGCAGCTCGGTTGAGTTCCCAACAGGGTCGGAGCTGTTTTTT,CASSSVEFPTGSELFF
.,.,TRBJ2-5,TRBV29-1,TGCAGCGCCATGTCTGGCGTCCAGGGGACCCAGTACTTC,CSAMSGVQGTQYF
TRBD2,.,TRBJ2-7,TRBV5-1,TGCGCCAGCAGCTCGACCGGGACGGGGGGTTACGAGCAGTACTTC,CASSSTGTGGYEQYF
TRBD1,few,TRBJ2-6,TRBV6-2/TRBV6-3,TGTGCCAGCAGGAGGACAGGCTCTGGGGCCAACGTCCTGACTTTC,CASRRTGSGANVLTF
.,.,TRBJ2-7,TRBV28,TGTGCCAGCCGAGGACTAACCTACGAGCAGTACTTC,CASRGLTYEQYF
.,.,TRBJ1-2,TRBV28,TGTGCCAGCAGTTCTGTCCGGAACTATGGCTACACCTTC,CASSSVRNYGYTF
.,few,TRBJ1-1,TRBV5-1,TGCGCCAGCAGCCCCGCAGGGGCCACTGAAGCTTTCTTT,CASSPAGATEAFF
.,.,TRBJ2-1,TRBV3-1,TGTGCCAGCAGCCAGATGTCCCTCCTCCCCAATGAGCAGTTCTTC,CASSQMSLLPNEQFF
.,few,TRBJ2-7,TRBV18,TGTGCCAGCTCACCACCAGGGTTCTACGAGCAGTACTTC,CASSPPGFYEQYF
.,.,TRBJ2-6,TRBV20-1,TGCAGTGCTAGGAGGGTAGCGGGGGCCAACGTCCTGACTTTC,CSARRVAGANVLTF
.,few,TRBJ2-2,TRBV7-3,TGTGCCAGCAGCCCAGAGACAGGCTCTATTAGGGAGCTGTTTTTT,CASSPETGSIRELFF
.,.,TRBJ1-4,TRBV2,TGTGCCAGCATACAGGACCGAGAGGAAAAACTGTTTTTT,CASIQDREEKLFF
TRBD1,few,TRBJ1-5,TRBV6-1,TGTGCCAGCAGTGGGGACACCCAGGGGGTTCAGCCCCAGCATTTT,CASSGDTQGVQPQHF
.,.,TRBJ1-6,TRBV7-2,TGTGCCAGCACCTATGGGACACCTCTAAGTAATTCACCCCTCCACTTT,CASTYGTPLSNSPLHF
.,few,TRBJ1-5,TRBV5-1,TGCGCCAGCAGCTTGTCTACAGATCAGCCCCAGCATTTT,CASSLSTDQPQHF
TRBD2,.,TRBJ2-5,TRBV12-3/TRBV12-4,TGTGCCAGCAGTTTCGGCAAAGCGGGGGAGACCCAGTACTTC,CASSFGKAGETQYF
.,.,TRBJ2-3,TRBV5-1,TGCGCCAGCAGCTTGTTACAGGAAGGGGCAGATACGCAGTATTTT,CASSLLQEGADTQYF
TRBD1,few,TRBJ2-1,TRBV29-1,TGCAGCGTTTACGGGACAGGGGTTAGCAATGAGCAGTTCTTC,CSVYGTGVSNEQFF
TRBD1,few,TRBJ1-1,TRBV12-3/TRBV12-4,TGTGCCAGCAGTTTGGACAGGGTTACTGAAGCTTTCTTT,CASSLDRVTEAFF
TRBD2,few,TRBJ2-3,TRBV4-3,TGCGCCAGCAGCCAAGGGGGACTAGCCACAGATACGCAGTATTTT,CASSQGGLATDTQYF
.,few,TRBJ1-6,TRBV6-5,TGTGCCAGCAGTTATGGGATCAATTCACCCCTCCACTTT,CASSYGINSPLHF
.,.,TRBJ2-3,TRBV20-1,TGCAGTCAGACTAGTTCGAGCACAGATACGCAGTATTTT,CSQTSSSTDTQYF
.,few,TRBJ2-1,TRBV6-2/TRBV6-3,TGTGCCACCAGGCGAGGGGGAACTCCGATCAATGAGCAGTTCTTC,CATRRGGTPINEQFF
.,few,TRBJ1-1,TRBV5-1,TGCGCCAGCAGCCAGGGACACCTGAACACTGAAGCTTTCTTT,CASSQGHLNTEAFF
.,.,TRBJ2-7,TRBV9,TGTGCCAGCAGCGGGGACGTAGGGACCTACGAGCAGTACTTT,CASSGDVGTYEQYF
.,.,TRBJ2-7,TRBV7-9,TGTGCCAGCAGCAACGGCGGTCTGACGGTACCCTACGAGCAGTACTTC,CASSNGGLTVPYEQYF
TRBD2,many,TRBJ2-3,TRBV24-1,TGTGCCACCTCGCGGGAGTACGCAGATACGCAGTATTTT,CATSREYADTQYF
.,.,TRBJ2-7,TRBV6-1,TGTGCCAGCAGATACGAAGGCCTACACGAGCAGTACTTC,CASRYEGLHEQYF
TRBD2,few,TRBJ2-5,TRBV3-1,TGTGCCAGCAGCCACGGGACTAGCGGACAGTACCAAGAGACCCAGTACTTC,CASSHGTSGQYQETQYF
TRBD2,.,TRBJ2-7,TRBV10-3,TGTGCCATCAGCCCCGGGACCCAGGGACTAGCGGGAGCGGGCGAGCAGTACTTC,CAISPGTQGLAGAGEQYF
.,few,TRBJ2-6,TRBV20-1,TGCAGTGCTAGAGATGGGTGGGGGCCTGGGGCCAACGTCCTGACTTTC,CSARDGWGPGANVLTF
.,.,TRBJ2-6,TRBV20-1,TGCAGTGCTAGAGGGGGCGGCTCTGGGGCCAACGTCCTGACTTTC,CSARGGGSGANVLTF
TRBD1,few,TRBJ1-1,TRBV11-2,TGTGCCAGCAGCTTTAAATTTCGACAGGGGATGAACACTGAAGCTTTCTTT,CASSFKFRQGMNTEAFF
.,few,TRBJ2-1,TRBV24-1,TGTGCCACCAGTGATTTCGGGGTCAATGAGCAGTTCTTC,CATSDFGVNEQFF
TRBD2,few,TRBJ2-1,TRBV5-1,TGCGCCAGCACCCGACTAGCGAAAGAGTCCGATGAGCAGTTCTTC,CASTRLAKESDEQFF
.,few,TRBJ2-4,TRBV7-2,TGTGCCAGCAGCAACGCCAGGGGTACCAAAAACATTCAGTACTTC,CASSNARGTKNIQYF
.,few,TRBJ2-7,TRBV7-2,TGTGCCAGCAGCTTAGAGGGTCTGGCGGGGTTTAGTGAGCAGTACTTC,CASSLEGLAGFSEQYF
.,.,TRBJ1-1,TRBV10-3,TGTGCCATCACCCGGGACCGGAACACTGAAGCTTTCTTT,CAITRDRNTEAFF
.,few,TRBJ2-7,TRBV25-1,TGTGCCAGCAGTGAATTAGTCGAGCAGTACTTC,CASSELVEQYF
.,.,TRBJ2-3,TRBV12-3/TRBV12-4,TGTGCCAGCGGCGACCGGGACAGCACAGATACGCAGTATTTT,CASGDRDSTDTQYF
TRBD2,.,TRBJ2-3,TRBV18,TGTGCCAGCTCACCAAGGACTAGCGACACAGATACGCAGTATTTT,CASSPRTSDTDTQYF
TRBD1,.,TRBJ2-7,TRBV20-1,TGCAGTGCTAGGGTAGTCGGACAGGGAAAGGGCTACGAGCAGTACTTC,CSARVVGQGKGYEQYF
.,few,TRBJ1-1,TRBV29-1,TGCAGCGTTGGGGGACAACTGAACACTGAAGCTTTCTTT,CSVGGQLNTEAFF
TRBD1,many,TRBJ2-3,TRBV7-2,TGTGCCAGCAGCTGGACAGGCCCAGATACGCAGTATTTT,CASSWTGPDTQYF
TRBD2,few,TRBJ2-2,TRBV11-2,TGTGCCAGCACCTTAGCGGGAGTTGCCACCGGGGAGCTGTTTTTT,CASTLAGVATGELFF